The rows below give T cell receptor beta chains drawn from one sample of a study of shared clonotypes between healthy human individuals. Profiling relied on immunoSEQ multiplex PCR, and the TCRdb table lists in-frame clones only, not all of them. The sample lists around 1.1 million clones; approximately 80% were seen once. Sequenced sample: memory CD4+ T cells from PBMCs. Receptors originate from a man aged 18 to 30 in good health. Some clones in this sample may be carry-over from other donors' samples. Each CDR3 is given with its conserved first and last residue. D genes are given only for firm matches. A row's size may be missing; if present it is once, few, many or a size class.

V: TRBV25-1
length: 18
size: few
D: TRBD1
J: TRBJ1-4
DNA: TGTGCCAGCAGTGAATCCGGCAGGGGGCGAACAACTAATGAAAAACTGTTTTTT
CDR3: CASSESGRGRTTNEKLFF

V: TRBV6-1
length: 13
size: few
D: NA
J: TRBJ1-1
DNA: TGTGCCAGCAGGAGGACATCTTACACTGAAGCTTTCTTT
CDR3: CASRRTSYTEAFF

V: TRBV7-2
length: 17
size: NA
D: TRBD1
J: TRBJ2-5
DNA: TGTGCCAGCAGCTTAGGGCCAGGGGGCGAACATAGGGAGACCCAGTACTTC
CDR3: CASSLGPGGEHRETQYF

V: TRBV2
length: 15
size: NA
D: TRBD1
J: TRBJ1-6
DNA: TGTGCCAGCAAACCCGGACAGGGACCCTATTCACCCCTCCACTTT
CDR3: CASKPGQGPYSPLHF

V: TRBV4-3
length: 20
size: NA
D: TRBD2
J: TRBJ2-5
DNA: TGCGCCAGCAGCCAAGGGATGACTAGCGGAATTCGGGGCGCTGAAGAGACCCAGTACTTC
CDR3: CASSQGMTSGIRGAEETQYF

V: TRBV20-1
length: 11
size: once
D: NA
J: TRBJ2-5
DNA: TGCAGTGCACGGATTCAAGAGACCCAGTACTTC
CDR3: CSARIQETQYF

V: TRBV10-3
length: 13
size: NA
D: NA
J: TRBJ2-2
DNA: TGTGCCATCAGTGAGTCCGTTCCCGGGGAGCTGTTTTTT
CDR3: CAISESVPGELFF

V: TRBV9
length: 15
size: many
D: NA
J: TRBJ2-1
DNA: TGTGCCAGCAGCGCCCGGGGACCCTTCGGGGATGAGCAGTTCTTC
CDR3: CASSARGPFGDEQFF

V: TRBV29-1
length: 14
size: NA
D: TRBD1
J: TRBJ2-3
DNA: TGCAGCGTTCCCCCGGACAGGAGTACAGATACGCAGTATTTT
CDR3: CSVPPDRSTDTQYF

V: TRBV10-3
length: 13
size: NA
D: NA
J: TRBJ2-7
DNA: TGTGCCCTGGGACCGGGACCCCCTCTGAGGCAGTACTTC
CDR3: CALGPGPPLRQYF

V: TRBV9
length: 17
size: NA
D: NA
J: TRBJ2-2
DNA: TGTGCCAGCAGCGTACTCTCAGCGCTTAAGAACACCGGGGAGCTGTTTTTT
CDR3: CASSVLSALKNTGELFF

V: TRBV9
length: 16
size: NA
D: TRBD2
J: TRBJ2-3
DNA: TGTGCCAGCAGCGTAGCTTACTTAGCGGGAGCAGATACGCAGTATTTT
CDR3: CASSVAYLAGADTQYF

V: TRBV2
length: 11
size: NA
D: NA
J: TRBJ1-2
DNA: TGTGCCAGCACTCTGAACTATGGCTACACCTTC
CDR3: CASTLNYGYTF

V: TRBV4-1
length: 16
size: NA
D: TRBD1
J: TRBJ2-1
DNA: TGCGCCAGCAGCCATTACATAGGACAGGTGACCAATGAGCAGTTCTTC
CDR3: CASSHYIGQVTNEQFF

V: TRBV6-5
length: 12
size: NA
D: NA
J: TRBJ1-1
DNA: TGTGCCAGCAGTAACATGAACACTGAAGCTTTCTTT
CDR3: CASSNMNTEAFF

V: TRBV28
length: 13
size: NA
D: TRBD2
J: TRBJ2-1
DNA: TGTGCCAGCAGTTACAGACCTAGCGGAGAGCAGTTCTTC
CDR3: CASSYRPSGEQFF

V: TRBV30
length: 13
size: NA
D: NA
J: TRBJ2-7
DNA: TGTGCCTGGAGTGGAGGCAGAGCCTACGAGCAGTACTTC
CDR3: CAWSGGRAYEQYF

V: TRBV7-9
length: 14
size: NA
D: NA
J: TRBJ2-1
DNA: TGTGCCAGCAGCTTTTCGGGAGTCGGAAATGAGCAGTTCTTC
CDR3: CASSFSGVGNEQFF

V: TRBV18
length: 16
size: NA
D: TRBD2
J: TRBJ2-1
DNA: TGTGCCAGCTCACCCTCTAGCGGCGGGGGGTACAATGAGCAGTTCTTC
CDR3: CASSPSSGGGYNEQFF

V: TRBV7-2
length: 16
size: few
D: NA
J: TRBJ2-7
DNA: TGTGCCAGCAGCCCCCGGAGCGCCGCGGCCTCCTACGAGCAGTACTTC
CDR3: CASSPRSAAASYEQYF

V: TRBV9
length: 16
size: many
D: TRBD2
J: TRBJ2-2
DNA: TGTGCCAGCAGCGTGACTAGCGGGAGCTGGACCGGGGAGCTGTTTTTT
CDR3: CASSVTSGSWTGELFF

V: TRBV7-3
length: 15
size: NA
D: TRBD1
J: TRBJ2-5
DNA: TGTGCCAGCAGCGCCCGGACAGGGGCGTGGGAGACCCAGTACTTC
CDR3: CASSARTGAWETQYF

V: TRBV7-2
length: 15
size: NA
D: NA
J: TRBJ1-5
DNA: TGTGCCAGCAGCTTAGAGGGCCAGGGGCCCCAGCCCCAGCATTTT
CDR3: CASSLEGQGPQPQHF

V: TRBV5-4
length: 15
size: NA
D: NA
J: TRBJ1-2
DNA: TGTGCCAGCAGCTCCCGGACAGAAGCTAACTATGGCTACACCTTC
CDR3: CASSSRTEANYGYTF

V: TRBV30
length: 13
size: NA
D: NA
J: TRBJ1-2
DNA: TGTGCCTGGAGTGTACAACCCACAGGTGGCTACACCTTC
CDR3: CAWSVQPTGGYTF

V: TRBV21-1
length: 13
size: NA
D: NA
J: TRBJ2-7
DNA: TGTGCCAGCAGAGGGACAGTTTTCTACGAGCAGTACTTC
CDR3: CASRGTVFYEQYF

V: TRBV11-3
length: 15
size: NA
D: TRBD1
J: TRBJ2-7
DNA: TGTGCCAGCAGCCTTGGACAGGGGAGCTCCTACGAGCAGTACTTC
CDR3: CASSLGQGSSYEQYF

V: TRBV5-1
length: 14
size: NA
D: NA
J: TRBJ2-5
DNA: TGCGCCAGCAGCTTATGGGGGCCTGGGGAGACCCAGTACTTC
CDR3: CASSLWGPGETQYF

V: TRBV29-1
length: 16
size: NA
D: NA
J: TRBJ2-2
DNA: TGCAGCGTAGGGACTAGGACAGGAAGGAACACCGGGGAGCTGTTTTTT
CDR3: CSVGTRTGRNTGELFF

V: TRBV2
length: 14
size: NA
D: TRBD2
J: TRBJ2-1
DNA: TGTGCCAGCAGTCTAGCGGGGTTATACAATGAGCAGTTCTTC
CDR3: CASSLAGLYNEQFF

V: TRBV21-1
length: 16
size: NA
D: NA
J: TRBJ2-2
DNA: TGTGCCAGCAGCAAAGGGGGGGCTCCCTCGGGCGGGGAGCTGTTTTTT
CDR3: CASSKGGAPSGGELFF

V: TRBV5-1
length: 14
size: NA
D: TRBD1
J: TRBJ2-5
DNA: TGCGCCAGCAGCTCGACAGGGCCCGTAAAGACCCAGTACTTC
CDR3: CASSSTGPVKTQYF

V: TRBV7-9
length: 16
size: NA
D: TRBD2
J: TRBJ2-1
DNA: TGTGCCAGCAGCTTAGGAGCGGGAGGGGCGCCCAATGAGCAGTTCTTC
CDR3: CASSLGAGGAPNEQFF

V: TRBV6-6
length: 12
size: NA
D: NA
J: TRBJ1-2
DNA: TGTGCCAGCAGTTACTCGATTTCCGGCTACACCTTC
CDR3: CASSYSISGYTF

V: TRBV30
length: 13
size: many
D: TRBD2
J: TRBJ2-3
DNA: TGTGCCTGGAGTGCCGGGAGGACCAGCACGCAGTATTTT
CDR3: CAWSAGRTSTQYF

V: TRBV7-2
length: 15
size: NA
D: NA
J: TRBJ2-7
DNA: TGTGCCAGCAGCGGGCTTGTGGGAGTCGTCCCCGAGCAGTACTTC
CDR3: CASSGLVGVVPEQYF

V: TRBV11-2
length: 15
size: NA
D: NA
J: TRBJ1-3
DNA: TGTGCCAGCAGCTTAGTGCGGGACTCTGGAAACACCATATATTTT
CDR3: CASSLVRDSGNTIYF

V: TRBV5-1
length: 13
size: NA
D: NA
J: TRBJ2-2
DNA: TGCGCCAGCAGCTCCCTGAACACCGGGGAGCTGTTTTTT
CDR3: CASSSLNTGELFF

V: TRBV5-4
length: 15
size: NA
D: NA
J: TRBJ2-5
DNA: TGTGCCAGCAGCGGAGGAGGGGGGTTCCAAGAGACCCAGTACTTC
CDR3: CASSGGGGFQETQYF

V: TRBV29-1
length: 16
size: NA
D: NA
J: TRBJ2-5
DNA: TGCAGCGTAGGTCATCGGAGCGGACCCCGGCGGGAGACCCAGTACTTC
CDR3: CSVGHRSGPRRETQYF

V: TRBV18
length: 15
size: NA
D: TRBD2
J: TRBJ2-5
DNA: TGTGCCAGCTCACCAGGACTAGCGGGAGGCATGCCGGAGTACTTC
CDR3: CASSPGLAGGMPEYF

V: TRBV6-4
length: 14
size: NA
D: TRBD1
J: TRBJ1-2
DNA: TGTGCCAGCAGAGACGCCACAGGGGGGGATGGCTACACCTTC
CDR3: CASRDATGGDGYTF

V: TRBV20-1
length: 11
size: NA
D: NA
J: TRBJ1-5
DNA: TGCAGTGCTTTGGTCTTTGGGCCCCAGCATTTT
CDR3: CSALVFGPQHF